The text below deals with one TCR beta chain. The data belong to a study of blood T cell repertoires in COVID-19. Looking at the study overall: Whether acute or convalescent, the COVID-19 samples came from the United States, Italy and Spain. From T cells, B-cell-depleted T cells, or PBMCs came the material, which was cDNA or gDNA.

Original methodology: Amplification from reference gene primers served as the basis for estimated nucleated cell counts. The repertoire was sequenced with immunoSEQ multiplex PCR; TCRdb's copy has only in-frame clones and lacks some. That table supplies the V and J calls and clone size; D and trimming were determined from the DNA. This table holds 200,000 to 250,000 clones, over 80% found once. CDR3 size: 14 residues. The germline gives CDR1 MNHEY, CDR2 SMNVEV (reference sequence). V dropped 3 bases and J dropped 2 bases, with 9 bases sitting between them. Seattle's cohort entered during active infection and was followed longitudinally.

The sample consisted of peripheral blood. This TCR was recovered from a man aged 30 to 39 with COVID-19, enrolled during active disease. The V gene is TRBV27, the J gene TRBJ2-3; no reliable D call. The CDR3 is CASSFLQPTDTQYF. In DNA form, the CDR3 reads TGTGCCAGCAGTTTCCTACAGCCCACAGATACGCAGTATTTT.